This TCR beta chain was sequenced for a study of T cell responses to AZD1222 COVID-19 vaccine. Libraries were prepared by immunoSEQ multiplex PCR; TCRdb keeps only in-frame clonotypes and omits some of them. The table lists about 100,000 clones, just under 90% of them singletons. Germline-derived CDR1 and CDR2 are SGHDT and YYEEEE. Trimming at V came to 2 bases and at J to 10 bases, leaving 18 bases not matched to a gene. CDR3 size: 17 residues. The TCR comes from an adult in good health. This sequence joins TRBV5-6 and TRBJ2-4; 7 nucleotides line up with TRBD2. Sequences were derived from peripheral blood, sampled on day 0 of AZD1222 vaccination. The CDR3 is CASSFRPQAGPKGIQYF. As DNA, the CDR3 is TGTGCCAGCAGCTTCAGACCCCAAGCGGGGCCTAAGGGGATTCAGTACTTC.